This T cell receptor (beta chain) was sequenced for a study of T cell repertoires in cytomegalovirus infection. Study-level information: Through public TCR beta signatures, both CMV infection and matching HLA type were indicated. Notes on the study in general: HLA-C-restricted TCR beta clonotypes specific for CMV led the ex vivo response.

TCRdb reprocessed the reads via MiXCR and lists one record per CDR3 protein. The sample lists about half a million distinct CDR3 sequences, about two fifths occurring once. Germline CDR1 reads DFQATT; CDR2 reads SNEGSKA (reference sequence). This CDR3 has 16 amino acids. V lost 4 bases and J 6 bases, leaving 22 bases between the germline ends. For this clonotype: Its target is unknown.

This rearrangement joins TRBV20-1 to TRBJ2-1; possible D gene TRBD2, 5 bases. The origin of this receptor is a human donor in good health (CMV status not recorded). Some clones in this sample may be carry-over from other donors' samples. The source was cultured PBMCs, collected from culture after CMV antigen stimulation. In DNA, the CDR3 is TGCAGTGCTACTATGTGGGCGGGCCCGAACGGCAATGAGCAGTTCTTC. Residues: CSATMWAGPNGNEQFF.